The 3 T cell receptor beta chains given below trace back to one sample, sequenced in a study of blood T cell repertoires in COVID-19. The method was immunoSEQ multiplex PCR; TCRdb's version includes in-frame clones alone and lacks a portion of them. Of some 80,000 clones in the sample, approximately 84% were seen once. Sequenced: peripheral blood. Every receptor here comes from a human donor in a cohort sampled during active COVID-19.

This clone was counted a few times. V gene TRBV19 combines with J gene TRBJ1-2, with TRBD1 matching over 7 bases. Per the germline V gene, CDR1 is LNHDA and CDR2 is SQIVND (reference sequence). Trimming took 6 bases from V and 1 from J; bases not matched to a gene: 5. The CDR3 extends over 14 amino acids. The CDR3 here is CASRRQGINYGYTF. The CDR3 nucleotides read TGTGCCAGTAGAAGACAGGGAATTAACTATGGCTACACCTTC.

The chain is built from TRBV5-1 and TRBJ2-7, with 10 bases fitting TRBD1. Germline V gene sequence: CDR1 SGHRS, CDR2 YFSETQ. The CDR3 contains 15 residues. Unmatched junction bases numbered 7, after V lost 1 base and J lost 6 bases. This chain's CDR3 is CASSLSQTGGGEQYF. The DNA for the CDR3 is TGCGCCAGCAGCTTGTCCCAGACAGGGGGCGGCGAGCAGTACTTC.

The chain links TRBV7-2 to TRBJ2-7, with D perhaps matching TRBD2 (5 bases). V lost 5 bases, J lost 0 bases, and 14 bases lay in between. The CDR3 extends over 15 amino acids. Germline V gene data show CDR1 as SGHTA and CDR2 as FQGNSA. The CDR3: CASSPQAGASYEQYF. Written as DNA, the CDR3 is TGTGCCAGCAGCCCCCAGGCGGGCGCCTCCTACGAGCAGTACTTC.